This T cell receptor (beta chain) is from a study of beta chain features in type 1 diabetes. Whole-study results and caveats: Type 1 diabetes patients showed a moderate but significant shortening of TCRB CDR3s in all four CD4+ subsets.

As regards this clone: Its specificity is unknown.

V lost 3 bases and J lost 8; bases outside the gene matches: 19. Germline CDR1 is MGHDK and CDR2 is SYGVNS. CDR3 size: 18 residues. Every isolated RNA sample was fully reverse transcribed, so sequencing captured expressed TCRB transcripts. Profiling relied on immunoSEQ multiplex PCR, and the TCRdb table lists in-frame clones only, not all of them. The data show 300,000 to 400,000 clones, approximately 15% seen once. The chain combines TRBV25-1 with TRBJ2-1, with 7 positions matching TRBD1. This clonotype originated in a woman aged 18-35 years with type 1 diabetes. Specimen: naive CD4+ T cells from blood. The CDR3 coding sequence is TGTGCCAGCAGTGAGGTGACAGGGTTCGGGCCCTCTTTCGATGAGCAGTTCTTC. Protein: CASSEVTGFGPSFDEQFF.